This T cell receptor (beta chain) derives from a study of T cell changes during pregnancy in multiple sclerosis. V was cut by 4 bases and J by 0 bases, with 7 bases left in between. The CDR3 contains 12 residues. CDR1 and CDR2 from the germline V gene are GTSNPN and SVGIG (reference sequence). Sequencing used immunoSEQ multiplex PCR; TCRdb keeps in-frame clones, though not all of them. This table holds about 68,000 clones, about nine tenths found once. This receptor was obtained from a female donor with multiple sclerosis, enrolled in a pregnancy study. The sample was peripheral blood, taken in the third trimester of pregnancy. This chain connects TRBV30 to TRBJ2-7; no definite D call. The CDR3 protein is CAWNVGSYEQYF. CDR3 DNA sequence: TGTGCCTGGAACGTCGGCTCCTACGAGCAGTACTTC.